This TCR beta chain stems from a study of cytomegalovirus exposure and HLA in healthy donors. Study-wide results and limits: High specificity and sensitivity for cytomegalovirus status were reported for the classifier. A later analysis found TCR association rates differed by HLA locus, highest for DRB1 and lowest for HLA-C. About 87% or about 30% of the time was how often most TCR beta V segments were productive, according to an earlier analysis.

V gave up 2 bases and J gave up 6 bases; unmatched junction bases: 5. The germline V gene encodes CDR1 SNHLY and CDR2 FYNNEI. The CDR3 runs 14 residues. As for the donors, each was a healthy bone marrow donor. This clone was found a few times. Its antigen is still unknown. Vbeta (60) and Jbeta (13) primers were used in the PCR. Method: immunoSEQ multiplex PCR; TCRdb's copy keeps in-frame clones and lacks some. The data contain over 110,000 clones, around 78% of them singletons. V usage is TRBV2 and J usage is TRBJ2-3; 7 nucleotides match TRBD1. The clonotype was recovered from a middle-aged woman in good health and CMV-seropositive. Sequencing was done on a sample of PBMCs. CDR3 nucleotide sequence: TGTGCCAGCAGTGAAAGGGGGCCCTGGGATACGCAGTATTTT. Its protein is CASSERGPWDTQYF.